This T cell receptor beta chain was captured by sequencing in a study of shared clonotypes between healthy human individuals. Study at large: A couple of women and three men aged 18 to 49 made up the donors. Plates per donor: three CD4 naive, three CD4 memory, two CD8 naive, one CD8 memory. Notes on the study in general: Compared with memory subsets, naive subsets generally had larger estimated richness.

Terminally differentiated effector memory CD45RA+ cells were left out of the naive CD8 fraction, which was CD45RO-negative and positively selected for CCR7. Concerning this clone: Its matching antigen is unknown.

The CDR3 is 14 residues long. V shed 5 bases, J shed 6 bases, and the junction held 7 bases outside the gene matches. Germline values: CDR1 SEHNR, CDR2 FQNEAQ (reference sequence). The data were produced by immunoSEQ multiplex PCR, yet TCRdb's version contains in-frame clones alone and is incomplete. This table has just over 2,000,000 clones, just under 95% appearing once. Sequenced input: naive CD8+ T cells sorted from blood. The source is a man aged 18 to 30 in good health. The chain combines TRBV7-9 with TRBJ2-3; 8 bases align to TRBD1. In DNA, the CDR3 is TGTGCCAGCAGCACCCAGGGGGCAGCTGATACGCAGTATTTT. Its protein product is CASSTQGAADTQYF.